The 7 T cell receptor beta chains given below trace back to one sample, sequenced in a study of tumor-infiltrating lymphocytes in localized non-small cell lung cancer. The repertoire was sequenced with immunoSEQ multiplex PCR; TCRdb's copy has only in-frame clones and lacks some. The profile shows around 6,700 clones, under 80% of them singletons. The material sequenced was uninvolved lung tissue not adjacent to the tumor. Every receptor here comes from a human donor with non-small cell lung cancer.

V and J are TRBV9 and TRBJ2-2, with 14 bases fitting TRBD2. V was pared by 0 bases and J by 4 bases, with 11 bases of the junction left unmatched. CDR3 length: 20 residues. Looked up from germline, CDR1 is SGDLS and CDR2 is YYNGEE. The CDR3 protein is CASSVGSVTSGGAGTGELFF. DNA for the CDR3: TGTGCCAGCAGCGTAGGATCCGTGACTAGCGGGGGGGCAGGCACCGGGGAGCTGTTTTTT.

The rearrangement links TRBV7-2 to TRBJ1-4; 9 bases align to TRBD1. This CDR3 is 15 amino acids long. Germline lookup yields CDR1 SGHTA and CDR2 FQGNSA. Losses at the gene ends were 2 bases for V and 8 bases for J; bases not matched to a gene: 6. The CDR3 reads CASSLMWTGEEKLFF. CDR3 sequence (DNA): TGTGCCAGCAGCTTAATGTGGACAGGGGAGGAAAAACTGTTTTTT.

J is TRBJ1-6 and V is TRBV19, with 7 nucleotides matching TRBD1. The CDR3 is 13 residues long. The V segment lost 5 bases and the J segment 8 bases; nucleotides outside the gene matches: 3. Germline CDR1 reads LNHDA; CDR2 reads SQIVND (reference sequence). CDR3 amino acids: CASSLGQYSPLHF. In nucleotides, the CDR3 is TGTGCCAGTAGTCTGGGACAGTATTCACCCCTCCACTTT.

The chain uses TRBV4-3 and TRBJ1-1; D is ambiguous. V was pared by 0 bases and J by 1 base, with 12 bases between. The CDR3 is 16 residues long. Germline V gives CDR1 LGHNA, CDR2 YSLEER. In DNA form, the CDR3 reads TGCGCCAGCAGCCAAGATGAGGAGCAAGGGAACACTGAAGCTTTCTTT. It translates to CASSQDEEQGNTEAFF.

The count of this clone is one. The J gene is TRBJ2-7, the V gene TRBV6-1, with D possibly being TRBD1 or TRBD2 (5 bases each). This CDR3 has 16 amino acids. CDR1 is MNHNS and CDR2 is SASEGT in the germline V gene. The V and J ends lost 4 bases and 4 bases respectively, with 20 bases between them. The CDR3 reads CASSAPGSVVRYEQYF. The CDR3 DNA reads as TGTGCCAGCAGTGCCCCAGGGAGCGTAGTAAGGTACGAGCAGTACTTC.

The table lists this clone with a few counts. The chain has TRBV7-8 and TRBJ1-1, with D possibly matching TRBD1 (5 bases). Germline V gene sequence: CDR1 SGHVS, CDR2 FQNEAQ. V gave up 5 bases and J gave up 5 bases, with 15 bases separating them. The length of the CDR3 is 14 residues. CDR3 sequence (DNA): TGTGCCAGCAGCGCGTACCAAGGGGAGACTGAAGCTTTCTTT. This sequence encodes CASSAYQGETEAFF.

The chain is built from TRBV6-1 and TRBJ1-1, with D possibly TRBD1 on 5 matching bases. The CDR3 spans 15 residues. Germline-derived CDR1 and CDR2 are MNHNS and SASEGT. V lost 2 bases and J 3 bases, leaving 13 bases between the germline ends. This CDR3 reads CASSEWTRTDTEAFF. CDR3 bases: TGTGCCAGCAGTGAATGGACAAGGACTGACACTGAAGCTTTCTTT.